Described below is a single TCR beta chain sequence and its context. The sample is drawn from a study of blood T cell repertoires in COVID-19. Background on the study: In each case, the material was cDNA or gDNA derived from T cells, B-cell-depleted T cells, or PBMCs.

The germline V and J ends were trimmed by 3 bases and 1 base, with 16 bases remaining between them. The germline gives CDR1 SGDLS, CDR2 YYNGEE. The CDR3 has 16 amino acids. In the study's own analysis: Reference gene primer amplification yielded estimated nucleated cell counts. The method was immunoSEQ multiplex PCR; TCRdb's version includes in-frame clones alone and lacks a portion of them. The V and J calls and clone size were taken over from that table, and D and trimming were inferred from the DNA. Of approximately 280,000 clones detected, about 89% appear once; the ten largest clones hold roughly 5.1%.

Sequencing was carried out using peripheral blood. The chain couples TRBV9 to TRBJ1-1, with a tentative D call TRBD1 (6 bases). This TCR was sampled from a man in his forties with acute or convalescent COVID-19. For the CDR3, the DNA is TGTGCCAGCAGCGCCCTATCAGGGGAGGGGAACACTGAAGCTTTCTTT. Its translation: CASSALSGEGNTEAFF.